This TCR beta chain is from a study of cytomegalovirus exposure and HLA in healthy donors. CDR1 is SGHAT and CDR2 is FQDESV in the germline V gene (reference sequence). The CDR3 has 13 residues. Deletions cut 2 bases from V and 6 bases from J, with 11 bases between. Study-level results: Segments of the TCR beta V type were, in most cases, productive about 87% or about 30% of the time in an earlier analysis. Links to common viral pathogens appeared, in a later analysis, for several of the most significant clusters. Later analysis found that TCR beta chains associated with HLA were more clonally expanded than other, equally common chains.

Whereas donors were nominally healthy upon sampling, unrecorded immune exposures were probable. Turning to this clone: Its target is not known.

Vbeta (60) and Jbeta (13) primers were used in the PCR. The method was immunoSEQ multiplex PCR; TCRdb's version includes in-frame clones alone and lacks a portion of them. The sample lists tens of thousands of clones; roughly 82% were seen once. The receptor's source is a man younger than 35 in good health and CMV-seronegative. Sequencing was done on a sample of PBMCs. This chain connects TRBV11-1 to TRBJ2-7; no clear D. The CDR3 region is CASSLILVGEQYF. The CDR3 DNA sequence: TGTGCCAGCAGCTTAATACTGGTCGGCGAGCAGTACTTC. The full variable domain, completed using reference TRBV11-1 and TRBJ2-7, is EAEVAQSPRYKITEKSQAVAFWCDPISGHATLYWYRQILGQGPELLVQFQDESVVDDSQLPKDRFSAERLKGVDSTLKIQPAELGDSAMYLCASSLILVGEQYFGPGTRLTVT.